These T cell receptor beta chains were read from a single sample in a study of cytomegalovirus exposure and HLA in healthy donors. The data were produced by immunoSEQ multiplex PCR, yet TCRdb's version contains in-frame clones alone and is incomplete. Here the sample spans 100,000 to 150,000 clones, approximately 87% being singletons. Sequencing input: PBMCs. The receptors shown here come from a woman in her 30s in good health and CMV-seronegative. Each CDR3 is given with its conserved first and last residue. Fields, in order: J gene, clone size, D gene, V gene, CDR3 DNA, CDR3 protein. D genes are given only for firm matches. Clone size is given for some rows only: seen once, a few or many times, or a class if the clone is expanded.

>TRBJ1-5|NA|NA|TRBV7-2
TGTGCCAGCAGCTTAGCCCCGGGGGGTAGCAATCAGCCCCAGCATTTT
CASSLAPGGSNQPQHF
>TRBJ2-7|NA|NA|TRBV28
TGTGCCAGCAGGGGAGAGACCTACGAGCAGTACTTC
CASRGETYEQYF
>TRBJ2-7|NA|TRBD2|TRBV30
TGTGCCTGGAACACGGGGGGGCCTGCCGAGCAGTACTTC
CAWNTGGPAEQYF
>TRBJ2-1|NA|TRBD2|TRBV7-8
TGTGCCAGCAGCCCGGGGGGGAGCGGGAGCTCCTACAATGAGCAGTTCTTC
CASSPGGSGSSYNEQFF
>TRBJ2-7|NA|NA|TRBV11-2
TGTGCCAGCAGCCCAGCCTACGAGCAGTACTTC
CASSPAYEQYF
>TRBJ2-7|NA|NA|TRBV4-3
TGCGCCAGCAGCCAAGATTGGGGGACTTACTACGAGCAGTACTTC
CASSQDWGTYYEQYF
>TRBJ1-2|NA|TRBD1|TRBV27
TGTGCCAGCAGTCCAGGGACAGGGCTAATCTATGGCTACACCTTC
CASSPGTGLIYGYTF
>TRBJ2-2|NA|TRBD2|TRBV4-1
TGCGCCAGCAGCCCCTTAGCGGGGGGGACCGGGGAGCTGTTTTTT
CASSPLAGGTGELFF
>TRBJ1-3|few|NA|TRBV5-1
TGCGCCAGCAGCTCTGGACAGTTACCCTCTGGAAACACCATATATTTT
CASSSGQLPSGNTIYF
>TRBJ2-7|NA|TRBD2|TRBV7-2
TGTGCCAGCACCGTAGCGGGAGGGTCTCACGAGCAGTACTTC
CASTVAGGSHEQYF
>TRBJ2-3|NA|NA|TRBV19
TGTGCCAGTAGTTTAGCGGTTAGGGGTCCAGATACGCAGTATTTT
CASSLAVRGPDTQYF
>TRBJ2-3|NA|NA|TRBV7-9
TGTTCCAGCAGCTTAAGAGGGAATGGTACAGATACGCAGTATTTT
CSSSLRGNGTDTQYF
>TRBJ1-3|once|TRBD1|TRBV7-9
TGTGCCAGCAGTCAGGGGGCAAACTCTGGAAACACCATATATTTT
CASSQGANSGNTIYF
>TRBJ2-1|NA|NA|TRBV19
TGTGCCAGTAGTATAGGTTCGAGTACAGGGAATGAGCAGTTCTTC
CASSIGSSTGNEQFF
>TRBJ2-7|NA|NA|TRBV7-2
TGTGCCAGCAGCTTATCCCCGGGATCCGATTACGAGCAGTACTTC
CASSLSPGSDYEQYF